A selection of T cell receptor beta chains follows, all from one sample in a study of blood T cell repertoires in COVID-19. Libraries were prepared by immunoSEQ multiplex PCR; TCRdb keeps only in-frame clonotypes and omits some of them. The sample records about 320,000 clones, approximately 88% being singletons. Sequenced material: PBMCs or T cells enriched from blood (not recorded which). The receptors were sampled from a woman between 18 and 29 years old who had recovered from COVID-19. Both conserved end residues are part of each CDR3. Fields, in order: clone size, V gene, J gene, D gene, CDR3 protein, CDR3 DNA. A D gene is named only where the DNA matches it firmly. Only part of the rows carry a size: once, few, many, or a class if the clone is expanded.

>-|TRBV11-1|TRBJ1-1|TRBD1
CASSSSGTSPGGEAFF
TGTGCCAGCAGCTCTAGTGGCACATCGCCAGGGGGGGAAGCTTTCTTT
>-|TRBV6-1|TRBJ1-2|TRBD1
CASSEWTGGLNYGYTF
TGTGCCAGCAGTGAATGGACAGGGGGCCTTAACTATGGCTACACCTTC
>once|TRBV13|TRBJ2-2|TRBD2
CASRREGLLAGASTGELFF
TGTGCCAGCAGAAGGGAGGGACTCCTAGCGGGAGCCAGCACCGGGGAGCTGTTTTTT
>few|TRBV2|TRBJ1-4|-
CASSEAGGEEKLFF
TGTGCCAGCAGTGAAGCGGGGGGTGAAGAAAAACTGTTTTTT
>-|TRBV12-3/TRBV12-4|TRBJ2-7|-
CASSLNRDEQYF
TGTGCCAGCAGTCTAAACAGGGACGAGCAGTACTTC
>-|TRBV12-5|TRBJ2-3|-
CASGSQTGSDTQYF
TGTGCTAGTGGTTCACAAACAGGGTCCGATACGCAGTATTTT
>-|TRBV11-2|TRBJ1-6|-
CASSLGARPNSPLHF
TGTGCCAGCAGCTTAGGAGCCAGGCCTAATTCACCCCTCCACTTT
>-|TRBV5-4|TRBJ2-1|TRBD2
CASSFRREANNEQFF
TGTGCCAGCAGCTTTCGGCGGGAGGCCAACAATGAGCAGTTCTTC
>-|TRBV11-2|TRBJ2-7|-
CASSLASSYEQYF
TGTGCCAGCAGCTTGGCTAGCTCCTACGAGCAGTACTTC
>-|TRBV7-8|TRBJ1-1|-
CASSPLPLTNTEAFF
TGTGCCAGCAGCCCCCTCCCACTTACCAACACTGAAGCTTTCTTT
>-|TRBV4-3|TRBJ2-3|-
CASSPTQGPHHTDTQYF
TGCGCCAGCAGCCCTACACAGGGCCCTCACCACACAGATACGCAGTATTTT
>-|TRBV19|TRBJ1-4|TRBD1
CASSRGLGQVGEKLFF
TGTGCCAGTAGCAGGGGCTTGGGACAGGTTGGTGAAAAACTGTTTTTT
>once|TRBV5-1|TRBJ1-2|TRBD1
CASSARGQGTNYGYTF
TGCGCCAGCAGCGCGAGGGGACAGGGGACTAACTATGGCTACACCTTC
>once|TRBV24-1|TRBJ2-2|-
CATSDLGQGGNTGELFF
TGTGCCACCAGTGATTTAGGGCAGGGAGGGAACACCGGGGAGCTGTTTTTT
>-|TRBV29-1|TRBJ1-4|-
CSGGQINEKLFF
TGCAGCGGAGGACAGATTAATGAAAAACTGTTTTTT
>-|TRBV7-3|TRBJ2-2|TRBD1
CASSPPTGGGELFF
TGTGCCAGCAGCCCCCCGACAGGGGGCGGGGAGCTGTTTTTT
>-|TRBV5-4|TRBJ2-5|TRBD1
CASSSRGTGWRETQYF
TGTGCCAGCAGCTCGCGCGGGACAGGGTGGCGAGAGACCCAGTACTTC
>-|TRBV7-2|TRBJ2-3|-
CASSPWQGTRTDTQYF
TGTGCCAGCAGCCCCTGGCAGGGCACACGCACAGATACGCAGTATTTT
>-|TRBV5-4|TRBJ1-2|-
CASSLDRRTSYGYTF
TGTGCCAGCAGCTTGGACAGGAGAACCTCTTATGGCTACACCTTC
>-|TRBV5-4|TRBJ2-7|TRBD2
CATSPSAAGDYEQYF
TGTGCCACCTCCCCCTCGGCGGCGGGAGACTACGAGCAGTACTTC
>once|TRBV5-4|TRBJ1-2|-
CASSLERVSGYGYTF
TGTGCCAGCAGCTTGGAGAGGGTGTCCGGCTATGGCTACACCTTC
>-|TRBV28|TRBJ2-7|-
CASSLSGAEPEQYF
TGTGCCAGCAGTTTATCTGGGGCTGAACCCGAGCAGTACTTC
>-|TRBV5-1|TRBJ1-1|-
CASSGGWEGMNTEAFF
TGCGCCAGCAGCGGCGGGTGGGAGGGGATGAACACTGAAGCTTTCTTT
>-|TRBV15|TRBJ1-2|TRBD1
CATSREEGADYGYTF
TGTGCCACCAGCAGAGAGGAGGGGGCGGACTATGGCTACACCTTC
>-|TRBV5-5|TRBJ2-5|TRBD2
CASSDVSGGASETQYF
TGTGCCAGCAGCGATGTTAGCGGGGGCGCCTCGGAGACCCAGTACTTC
>-|TRBV6-5|TRBJ1-2|TRBD1
CASSPGQYLSGYTF
TGTGCCAGCAGTCCGGGACAGTATTTAAGTGGCTACACCTTC